This is a list of T cell receptor beta chains from one sample in a study of spatial heterogeneity in lung cancer. TCRdb reprocessed the 5' RACE reads with MiXCR, giving one entry per CDR3 protein. The sample has 3,000 or so distinct CDR3 sequences, about 6% seen once. The source was lung tumor tissue, collected at surgery. Every receptor here comes from a male donor with early-stage non-small cell lung cancer. Both conserved end residues are part of each CDR3.

cdr3_aa j_call v_call cdr3_length
CASSPFSGPETQYF TRBJ2-5 TRBV7-2 14
CASSLGRGYQETQYF TRBJ2-5 TRBV27 15
CASSPGPRGDEKLFF TRBJ1-4 TRBV7-2 15
CASSLVPGLAGGREQFF TRBJ2-1 TRBV28 17
CASRPGTSIAFF TRBJ1-1 TRBV6-2/TRBV6-3 12
CASSPERAIGEQYF TRBJ2-7 TRBV11-2 14
CASSPTGGFRQPQHF TRBJ1-5 TRBV12-3/TRBV12-4 15
CASSLIYETQYF TRBJ2-5 TRBV5-6 12
CASSLEGGLYNSPLHF TRBJ1-6 TRBV7-8 16
CSALETTRGYEQYF TRBJ2-7 TRBV20-1 14
CASREGMNQPQHF TRBJ1-5 TRBV12-3/TRBV12-4 13
CASSEGGFTGNTIYF TRBJ1-3 TRBV6-1 15
CASSLGGYSSYEQYF TRBJ2-7 TRBV5-1 15
CASSGSGSTGDEQFF TRBJ2-1 TRBV7-9 15
CASSLERGHLYGYTF TRBJ1-2 TRBV7-2 15
CASRSLSKNIQYF TRBJ2-4 TRBV5-1 13
CASSFDREDTGELFF TRBJ2-2 TRBV5-1 15
CASSDRRRGDTQYF TRBJ2-3 TRBV10-1 14
CASKRGSGELFF TRBJ2-2 TRBV12-3/TRBV12-4 12
CASSQASSVTDTQYF TRBJ2-3 TRBV4-2 15
CASGTDRGPTYEQYF TRBJ2-7 TRBV6-1 15
CASKGGGNQPQHF TRBJ1-5 TRBV6-1 13
CASSFSESTDTQYF TRBJ2-3 TRBV5-1 14
CASWVAGVLSPQYF TRBJ2-5 TRBV2 14
CSAPVRASSYNEQFF TRBJ2-1 TRBV20-1 15
CASRPTPQGYYGYTF TRBJ1-2 TRBV27 15
CASRSPYPGTGLSSGANVLTF TRBJ2-6 TRBV12-2 21
CASTRLNSNQPQHF TRBJ1-5 TRBV2 14
CASSLAQGETQYF TRBJ2-5 TRBV5-6 13
CASTLDRQETQYF TRBJ2-5 TRBV6-1 13